The 23 T cell receptor beta chains in this list originate from one sample, sequenced in a study of T cells in Graves' hyperthyroidism and ophthalmopathy. Authors of the study amplified TCR beta CDR3 regions from RNA transcripts. An initial round of RT-PCR targeting the TCR CDR3 relied on the HTBI primer set. MiXCR was run by TCRdb on the multiplex PCR reads, yielding one entry per CDR3 protein. The sample comprises approximately 600,000 distinct CDR3 sequences, 15% to 20% of which are singletons, and 3.8% rests with the top ten. Sequencing input: blood. These receptors were taken from a woman aged 25 to 39 with Graves' hyperthyroidism.

The chain couples TRBV27 to TRBJ2-1, with TRBD2 as a possible D gene (7 bases). The length of the CDR3 is 16 residues. V was cut by 2 bases and J by 7 bases, with 18 bases left in between. Per the germline V gene, CDR1 is MNHEY and CDR2 is SMNVEV (reference sequence). CDR3 loop: CASSLGVGGGGNEQFF. The CDR3, as DNA: TGTGCCAGCAGTTTAGGGGTGGGGGGAGGGGGGAATGAGCAGTTCTTC.

This clonotype was found many times. J is TRBJ2-1 and V is TRBV27, with 14 nucleotides matching TRBD2. This CDR3 contains 15 residues. Germline CDR1 reads MNHEY; CDR2 reads SMNVEV (reference sequence). Trimming cost V 6 bases and J 9 bases; bases outside gene matches: 7. The CDR3 sequence: CASRQGLAGVSEQFF. The CDR3 nucleotides are TGTGCCAGCAGACAGGGACTAGCGGGAGTCAGTGAGCAGTTCTTC.

This clonotype was seen a few times. V and J are TRBV30 and TRBJ1-1, with TRBD1 as a possible D gene (5 bases). Germline lookup yields CDR1 GTSNPN and CDR2 SVGIG (reference sequence). CDR3 length: 11 amino acids. Trimming took 5 bases from V and 7 from J, leaving 11 bases between them. In DNA, the CDR3 is TGTGCCTGGGGGACCGCCGGTGAAGCTTTCTTT. Translation: CAWGTAGEAFF.

On this clonotype itself: A read error may explain this, as a much larger clone is one base away. The chain uses TRBV6-1 and TRBJ1-5; 7 nucleotides line up with TRBD1. CDR3 length: 14 amino acids. The trim removed 7 bases at V and 8 bases at J, leaving 11 bases unmatched. Germline CDR1 reads MNHNS; CDR2 reads SASEGT. The CDR3 coding sequence is TGTGCCAGCACTGGACAGGCCGGAGGGGAGCCCCAGCATTTT. Its protein product is CASTGQAGGEPQHF.

The chain combines TRBV5-6 with TRBJ2-7; the match to TRBD1 covers 10 bases. V was clipped by 4 bases and J by 3 bases; unmatched bases: 10. Germline V gene sequence: CDR1 SGHDT, CDR2 YYEEEE. The CDR3 runs to 16 residues. The CDR3 region has the DNA TGTGCCAGCAGCGGGAGACAGGGGGCGCTGGGCTACGAGCAGTACTTC. This gives the protein CASSGRQGALGYEQYF.

V usage is TRBV4-1 and J usage is TRBJ2-1; 7 positions match TRBD2. V lost 1 base to trimming and J lost 7 bases; unmatched junction nucleotides: 10. The CDR3 spans 16 residues. CDR1 is MGHRA, CDR2 YSYEKL, per germline. The CDR3 protein is CASSQGGGFGANEQFF. CDR3 nucleotides: TGCGCCAGCAGCCAAGGGGGGGGTTTTGGAGCGAATGAGCAGTTCTTC.

This clonotype was picked up a small number of times. The rearrangement uses TRBV20-1 and TRBJ2-1; tentatively, D is TRBD2 (5 bases). Germline CDR1 DFQATT, CDR2 SNEGSKA (reference sequence). The CDR3 contains 14 residues. Trimming removed 1 base at V and 8 bases at J, with 15 bases between. CDR3 loop: CSARGRLAVDEQFF. The DNA of the CDR3 is TGCAGTGCTAGAGGGAGGTTAGCCGTAGATGAGCAGTTCTTC.

CDR3 sequence reads: CASSFRLAGEGNEQFF. The CDR3 DNA follows: TGTGCCAGCAGTTTTCGGCTAGCGGGAGAGGGCAATGAGCAGTTCTTC. The chain couples TRBV12-3 or TRBV12-4 to TRBJ2-1; 10 nucleotides line up with TRBD2. CDR3 length equals 16 residues. J gave up 6 bases and V 3 bases, and 8 bases lay outside the gene matches.

At least ten counts were recorded for this clonotype. V and J are TRBV7-9 and TRBJ2-5, with a weak D call TRBD2 (6 bases). Trimming pared 4 bases from V and 2 bases from J, leaving 14 bases between. Per germline, CDR1 SEHNR and CDR2 FQNEAQ (reference sequence). The CDR3 runs 15 residues. CDR3 sequence reads: CASSSMDYLQETQYF. The CDR3 nucleotides are TGTGCCAGCAGCTCAATGGACTACCTGCAAGAGACCCAGTACTTC.

This clonotype was counted at least ten times. The J gene is TRBJ2-3, the V gene TRBV3-1; a possible D gene is TRBD2 (6 bases). There are 13 residues in the CDR3. Trimming removed 0 bases from V and 6 bases from J, with 7 bases in between. CDR1 is LGHDT and CDR2 is YNNKEL in the germline V gene (reference sequence). CDR3 nucleotide sequence: TGTGCCAGCAGCCAAGATGGAGGGGATACGCAGTATTTT. This gives the protein CASSQDGGDTQYF.

The sample holds many counts of this clonotype. CDR3 region: CASGFPADTQYF. The CDR3 DNA is TGTGCTAGTGGTTTCCCAGCAGATACGCAGTATTTT. The chain carries TRBV12-5 and TRBJ2-3; D uncertain. Germline V gene data show CDR1 as LGHNT and CDR2 as FRNRAP. V was shortened by 3 bases and J by 4 bases, with 5 bases between the two germline ends. The CDR3 length is 12 residues.

There are many counts of this clonotype. The V and J genes are TRBV2 and TRBJ1-5, with D unresolved. Germline V gives CDR1 SNHLY, CDR2 FYNNEI. The CDR3 loop spans 17 amino acids. V dropped 2 bases and J dropped 3 bases, with 17 bases sitting between them. The CDR3 DNA reads TGTGCCAGCAGTGAAAGTAGAGGAACGGAGGCCAATCAGCCCCAGCATTTT. It encodes CASSESRGTEANQPQHF.

This clonotype was seen only a few times. This rearrangement joins TRBV7-8 to TRBJ1-3; TRBD1 matches at 8 bases. Germline CDR1 reads SGHVS; CDR2 reads FQNEAQ. There are 16 residues in the CDR3. Unmatched junction bases numbered 5, after V lost 1 base and J lost 3 bases. The CDR3 DNA follows: TGTGCCAGCAGCTTAGGGCAGGGGGCGAGTGGAAACACCATATATTTT. It yields the protein CASSLGQGASGNTIYF.

The chain recombines TRBV10-1 with TRBJ2-5; TRBD2 might be the D (5 bases). The V gene lost 3 bases and the J gene lost 1 base, with 15 bases spanning the gap. The length of the CDR3 is 16 residues. CDR1 and CDR2 from the germline V gene are WNHNN and SYGVQD (reference sequence). The CDR3 is CASSESRVGSQETQYF. In DNA form, the CDR3 reads TGCGCCAGCAGTGAATCGAGGGTAGGATCCCAAGAGACCCAGTACTTC.

The gene calls are TRBV30 and TRBJ2-2; the match to TRBD1 covers 8 bases. V dropped 5 bases and J dropped 6; count of bases not matched to a gene: 5. The CDR3 is 13 residues long. CDR1 is GTSNPN and CDR2 is SVGIG in the germline V gene (reference sequence). CDR3 DNA: TGTGCCTGGGACAGGGGAGGTTCCGGGGAGCTGTTTTTT. Amino acids: CAWDRGGSGELFF.

This clonotype was counted at least ten times. The chain combines TRBV3-1 with TRBJ2-7; the D is unclear. Germline loops: CDR1 LGHDT, CDR2 YNNKEL (reference sequence). The CDR3 is made up of 12 amino acids. The ends were cut back, 1 base at V and 5 bases at J, with 6 bases in the middle. CDR3 amino acids: CASSQVSHEQYF. In DNA form, the CDR3 reads TGTGCCAGCAGCCAAGTTTCCCACGAGCAGTACTTC.

This clonotype was seen only a few times. The CDR3 carries no conserved terminal phenylalanine or tryptophan, so it likely arises from a read error. The J gene is TRBJ2-2, the V gene TRBV3-1, with D perhaps given as TRBD1 or TRBD2 (7 bases each). The germline V gene has CDR1 LGHDT and CDR2 YNNKEL (reference sequence). This CDR3 comprises 16 residues. V was cut by 4 bases and J by 5 bases, with 17 bases left in between. The CDR3 region has the DNA TGTGCCAGCAGCCCTTATCGACAGGGAGGGACCGGGGAGCTGTTTGTT. It codes for CASSPYRQGGTGELFV.

The rearrangement joins TRBV12-3 or TRBV12-4 to TRBJ2-3; 11 bases are a match to TRBD2. V lost 5 bases and J lost 5; bases outside the gene matches: 9. There are 16 residues in the CDR3. The CDR3 here is CASSLHLAGGGDTQYF. In DNA, the CDR3 is TGTGCCAGCAGTCTCCACTTAGCGGGAGGGGGAGATACGCAGTATTTT.

This clonotype was observed many times. The gene calls are TRBV28 and TRBJ2-5; 7 bases are a match to TRBD1. CDR1 is MDHEN and CDR2 is SYDVKM in the germline V gene. The V and J ends lost 7 bases and 5 bases, in that order; junction bases with no gene match: 7. CDR3 length: 13 residues. The DNA for the CDR3 is TGTGCCAGCACGAAGACAGGGACGGAGACCCAGTACTTC. Amino acid sequence: CASTKTGTETQYF.

V is TRBV19 and J is TRBJ2-3, with TRBD2 identical over 12 bases. V lost 4 bases, J lost 1 base, and 3 bases stayed unmatched. CDR1 and CDR2 from the germline V gene are LNHDA and SQIVND (reference sequence). The CDR3 spans 16 residues. The CDR3 bases are TGTGCCAGTAGTAGACGACTAGCGGGAGGCACAGATACGCAGTATTTT. Amino acids: CASSRRLAGGTDTQYF.

The chain couples TRBV2 to TRBJ2-3, with 7 bases aligning to TRBD2. Trimming cost V 7 bases and J 3 bases; bases outside gene matches: 4. This CDR3 region has 13 residues. Germline CDR1 is SNHLY and CDR2 is FYNNEI. The CDR3 loop is CASTGGLTDTQYF. The CDR3 DNA sequence: TGTGCCAGCACGGGGGGACTGACAGATACGCAGTATTTT.

As to this clonotype: With a much larger clone just one base away, this may be a read error. The CDR3 sequence: CASLPWDQGGEQYF. In DNA form, the CDR3 reads TGTGCCAGCTTACCCTGGGACCAAGGGGGTGAGCAGTACTTC. The gene calls are TRBV12-3 or TRBV12-4 and TRBJ2-7; D is perhaps TRBD1 (6 bases). This CDR3 has 14 amino acids. Trimming took 8 bases from V and 7 from J, leaving 21 bases between them.

This clonotype was recorded at least ten times. The chain carries TRBV2 and TRBJ1-4; 8 bases align to TRBD1. V dropped 5 bases and J dropped 5; count of bases not matched to a gene: 4. The CDR3 runs to 14 residues. Germline CDR1 is SNHLY and CDR2 is FYNNEI. The CDR3 DNA sequence: TGTGCCAGCAGTTGGACAGGGCTGAATGAAAAACTGTTTTTT. It yields the protein CASSWTGLNEKLFF. Supplemented by reference TRBV2 and TRBJ1-4, the full variable domain reads EPEVTQTPSHQVTQMGQEVILRCVPISNHLYFYWYRQILGQKVEFLVSFYNNEISEKSEIFDDQFSVERPDGSNFTLKIRSTKLEDSAMYFCASSWTGLNEKLFFGSGTQLSVL.